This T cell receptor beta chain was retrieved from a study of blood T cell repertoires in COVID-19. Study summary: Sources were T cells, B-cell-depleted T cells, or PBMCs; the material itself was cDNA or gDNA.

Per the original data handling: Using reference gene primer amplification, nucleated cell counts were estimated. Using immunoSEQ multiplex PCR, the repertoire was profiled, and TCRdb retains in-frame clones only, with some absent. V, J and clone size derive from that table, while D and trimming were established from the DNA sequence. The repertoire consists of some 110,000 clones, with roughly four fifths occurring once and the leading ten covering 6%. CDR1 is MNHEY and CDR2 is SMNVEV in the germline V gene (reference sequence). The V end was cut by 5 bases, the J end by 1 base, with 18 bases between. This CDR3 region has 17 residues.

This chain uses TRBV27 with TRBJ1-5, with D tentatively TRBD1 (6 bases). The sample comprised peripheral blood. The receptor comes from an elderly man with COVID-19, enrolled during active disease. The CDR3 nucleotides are TGTGCCAGCAGTCTATACGGACAGATTGGCAGCAATCAGCCCCAGCATTTT. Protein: CASSLYGQIGSNQPQHF.